The 6 T cell receptor beta chains given below trace back to one sample, sequenced in a study of cytomegalovirus exposure and HLA in healthy donors. Generated by immunoSEQ multiplex PCR, the TCRdb table keeps only in-frame clones and is missing some. Altogether 150,000 to 200,000 clones are present, 86% being singletons, with the ten largest covering about 2.5%. Sequenced: PBMCs. Receptors originate from a man between 18 and 35 years old in good health and CMV-seropositive.

The chain has TRBV5-6 and TRBJ1-1; D gene unclear. CDR3 length: 16 amino acids. The germline gives CDR1 SGHDT, CDR2 YYEEEE. The germline V and J ends were trimmed by 0 bases and 0 bases, with 12 bases remaining between them. The CDR3 loop reads CASSLVYGTMNTEAFF. CDR3 nucleotide sequence: TGTGCCAGCAGCTTGGTTTATGGCACCATGAACACTGAAGCTTTCTTT.

This clone was found once. The rearrangement links TRBV21-1 to TRBJ1-5. TRBV21-1 is an annotated pseudogene. The CDR3 spans 15 residues. DNA of the CDR3: TGTGCCAGCAGCGAAAGGTGGGAGAAGGAACAGCCCCAGCATTTT. Protein sequence: CASSERWEKEQPQHF.

The gene calls are TRBV5-8 and TRBJ2-7; perhaps TRBD1 as D (6 bases). V was clipped by 0 bases and J by 3 bases, with 28 bases between them. Germline V gene lookup returns CDR1 SGHTS and CDR2 YDEGEE. CDR3 size: 20 residues. The CDR3 loop is CASSLEFLSGVGGSFYEQYF. The CDR3 DNA reads as TGTGCCAGCAGCTTGGAGTTTCTGAGTGGGGTTGGGGGCTCATTCTACGAGCAGTACTTC.

This clone has only one observation. The chain couples TRBV28 to TRBJ2-7; 8 bases are a match to TRBD1. The CDR3 is made up of 18 amino acids. V gave up 5 bases and J gave up 4 bases; unmatched junction bases: 19. Germline V gene lookup returns CDR1 MDHEN and CDR2 SYDVKM. CDR3 protein: CASSDRLSKGQGPYEQYF. CDR3 bases: TGTGCCAGCAGTGACCGCCTTAGTAAAGGACAGGGACCGTACGAGCAGTACTTC.

The chain links TRBV7-2 to TRBJ2-7, with TRBD1 matching 9 bases. This CDR3 is built from 14 residues. Trimming removed 5 bases from V and 4 bases from J; junction bases left unmatched: 6. The germline CDR1 and CDR2 sequences are SGHTA and FQGNSA. The CDR3, as DNA: TGTGCCAGCAGCCGGGGGACAGGGCCTTACGAGCAGTACTTC. Its protein product is CASSRGTGPYEQYF.

The sample holds one count of this clone. The chain has TRBV6-6 and TRBJ2-5; 7 bases align to TRBD1. Germline CDR1 MNHNY, CDR2 SVGAGI (reference sequence). Unmatched junction bases numbered 4, after V lost 0 bases and J lost 0 bases. The CDR3 sequence is 16 residues long. As DNA, the CDR3 is TGTGCCAGCAGTTACTCGAAAACAGGGGACCAAGAGACCCAGTACTTC. Its translation is CASSYSKTGDQETQYF.